What follows is one T cell receptor beta chain and its context. Its antigen is currently not known. Nothing much larger sits one base from this clone, and base qualities are not available. The data are from a study of OX40 agonist ivuxolimab in advanced cancers. At the level of the whole study: The costimulatory receptor OX40 (CD134) was targeted by ivuxolimab, a fully human IgG2 agonistic monoclonal antibody. Partial responses were achieved by three dose-escalation patients, of whom one had hepatocellular carcinoma and two had cutaneous melanoma. The purpose of peripheral TCRbeta sequencing was to test whether ivuxolimab changed TCR sequence diversity and led to clonal T-cell expansion. Intravenous ivuxolimab was administered to patients every 2 weeks at six dose levels: 0.01, 0.1, 0.3, 1.5, 3 and 10 mg/kg. Of the 50 or so patients in dose escalation, about 19 had hepatocellular carcinoma, around 15 had melanoma, 9 had renal cell carcinoma and 9 had head and neck cancer. The paper covers the monotherapy dose-escalation part of the phase I ivuxolimab trial, which included N ≈ 54 patients. Patients were allowed to have had prior anti-PD-1, anti-PD-L1 or anti-CTLA-4 therapy, and roughly 40% of the dose-escalation patients had been treated with checkpoint inhibitors. In the dose-escalation cohort, around four fifths of patients were male, and the mean age was approximately 60 years, with a range of about 20 to 79.

To sequence the TCRbeta CDR3 region, genomic DNA was isolated from the sorted cells. The immunoSEQ Assay was used for sequencing of TCRbeta CDR3 regions. TCRdb mirrors the immuneACCESS table, restricted to in-frame sequences. Some clones are absent from its copies; in checked studies, under half trace to an unresolved V gene, and the reason for the others is unknown. A total of approximately 34,000 clones appear in this sample, about four fifths of them only once. 1.3% to 1.5% of the sample comes from the top ten. Per the germline V gene, ENHRY is the CDR1 and SYGVKD is the CDR2. Including the terminal cysteine and phenylalanine, the CDR3 comprises 17 residues. The kept DNA is CDR3 alone, 51 bases in frame from the first base. Here V drops 3 bases and J drops 0 bases, and the junction holds 11 bases not matched to any gene. Patients with autoimmune disease history or receiving systemic immunosuppression were excluded from the trial. Peripheral blood for TCR sequencing was collected from all dose cohorts at baseline, on cycle 4 day 1, and on cycle 7 day 1. Samples were obtained from an open-label, multicenter, first-in-human phase I dose-escalation trial of ivuxolimab. Adults with locally advanced or metastatic melanoma, renal cell, hepatocellular, or head and neck squamous cell carcinoma were enrolled in the trial. Before TCR sequencing, CD4+ T cells and CD8+ T cells from peripheral blood were sorted into separate populations.

Paper-wide results and their limitations: On average, CD8+ T cells showed more expanded clones than CD4+ T cells after ivuxolimab. Clonal expansion of both CD4+ and CD8+ blood T cells was observed from baseline to week 6 at doses 0.1 to 3.0 mg/kg. The antigen specificity of the peripheral T cells that underwent clonal expansion was not determined. Low levels of normalized T-cell clonal expansion were also shown by some nonresponding patients. Partial responders in the 0.1-3.0 mg/kg groups had among the lowest normalized peripheral clonal expansion, especially among CD8+ T cells.

This clonotype was sampled from an adult with an advanced solid tumor such as melanoma, head and neck, liver or kidney cancer. The chain is assembled from TRBV10-3 and TRBJ2-7; TRBD1 aligns with 7 central bases. Material: CD4+ or CD8+ T cells sorted from blood, obtained in a trial of the OX40 agonist ivuxolimab. The nucleotide sequence reads TGTGCCATCAGTGACGTCAGGGGGTCCCGGTACTCCTACGAGCAGTACTTC. Its coded protein is CAISDVRGSRYSYEQYF.